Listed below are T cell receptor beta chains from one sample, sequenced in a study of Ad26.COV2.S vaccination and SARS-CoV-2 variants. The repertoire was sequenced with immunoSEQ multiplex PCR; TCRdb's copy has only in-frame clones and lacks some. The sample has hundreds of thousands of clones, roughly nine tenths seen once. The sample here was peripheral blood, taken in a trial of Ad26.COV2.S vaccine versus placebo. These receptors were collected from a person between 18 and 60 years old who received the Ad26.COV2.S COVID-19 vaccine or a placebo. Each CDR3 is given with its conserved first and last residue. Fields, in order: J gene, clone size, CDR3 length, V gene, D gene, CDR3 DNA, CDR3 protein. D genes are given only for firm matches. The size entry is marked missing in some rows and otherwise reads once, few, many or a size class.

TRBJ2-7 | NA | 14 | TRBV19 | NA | TGTGCCAGTAGTTACGACATCAACACCTACGAGCAGTACTTC | CASSYDINTYEQYF
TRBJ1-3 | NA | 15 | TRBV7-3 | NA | TGTGCCAGCAGCTCTATAGGCGGGTCTGGAAACACCATATATTTT | CASSSIGGSGNTIYF
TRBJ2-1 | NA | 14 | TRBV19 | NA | TGTGCCAGTAGTATGACGGGGGTCCCAGGTGAGCAGTTCTTC | CASSMTGVPGEQFF
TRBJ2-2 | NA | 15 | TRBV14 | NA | TGTGCCAGCAGTAGGGACACTCACAACACCGGGGAGCTGTTTTTT | CASSRDTHNTGELFF
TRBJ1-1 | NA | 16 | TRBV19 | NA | TGTGCCAGTAGTTCGCCGGGGGCGAGAAGAAACACTGAAGCTTTCTTT | CASSSPGARRNTEAFF
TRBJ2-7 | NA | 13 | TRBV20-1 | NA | TGCAGTGCTAGTACGGGTAGCTCCTACGAGCAGTACTTC | CSASTGSSYEQYF
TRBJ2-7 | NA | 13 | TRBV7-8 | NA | TGTGCCAGCAGCCGGGACGGAATCTACGAGCAGTACTTC | CASSRDGIYEQYF
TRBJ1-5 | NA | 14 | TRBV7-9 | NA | TGTGCCAGCAGCTTAGCCGGTTCACGTCAGCCCCAGCATTTT | CASSLAGSRQPQHF
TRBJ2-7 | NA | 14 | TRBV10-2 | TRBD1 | TGCGCCAGCAGTAGGGACAGGGGCTATTACGAGCAGTACTTC | CASSRDRGYYEQYF
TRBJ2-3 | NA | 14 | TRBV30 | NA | TGTGCCTGGAGTTGGGAGCCCGGCACAGATACGCAGTATTTT | CAWSWEPGTDTQYF
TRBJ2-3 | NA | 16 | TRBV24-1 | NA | TGTGCCACCAGTGATTTGCACTGGCAGTTGAGGGATACGCAGTATTTT | CATSDLHWQLRDTQYF
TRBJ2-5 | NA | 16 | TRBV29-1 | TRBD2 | TGCAGCGTTGAAGATCAGGCGGGGGGACACCAAGAGACCCAGTACTTC | CSVEDQAGGHQETQYF
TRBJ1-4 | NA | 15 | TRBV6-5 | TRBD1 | TGTGCCTGCGAGATAACAGGGGCGGCGAATGAAAAACTGTTTTTT | CACEITGAANEKLFF
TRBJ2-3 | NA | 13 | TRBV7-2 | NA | TGTGCCAGCAGCCGTGGGGGGAGTGATACGCAGTATTTT | CASSRGGSDTQYF
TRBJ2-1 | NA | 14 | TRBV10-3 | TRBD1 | TGTGCCATGGGGTCGGGACAGGGGGCCGGTGAGCAGTTCTTC | CAMGSGQGAGEQFF
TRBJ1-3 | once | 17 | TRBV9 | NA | TGTGCCAGCAGCGTAGACAAGGTACTCGACTCTGGAAACACCATATATTTT | CASSVDKVLDSGNTIYF
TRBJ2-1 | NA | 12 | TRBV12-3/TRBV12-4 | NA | TGTGCCAGCAGCTCTGGACCCAGGTCGGGGTTCTTC | CASSSGPRSGFF
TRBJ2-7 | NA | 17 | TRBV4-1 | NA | TGCGCCAGCAGCCAAGAGTCGGTCAGGGGCATCCCCTACGAGCAGTACTTC | CASSQESVRGIPYEQYF
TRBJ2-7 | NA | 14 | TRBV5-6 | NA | TGTGCCAGCAGCTCCCCCGGGAAGGACTACGAGCAGTACTTC | CASSSPGKDYEQYF
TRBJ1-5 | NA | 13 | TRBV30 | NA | TGTGCCTGGAGTCCCGCCAGGAATCAGCCCCAGCATTTT | CAWSPARNQPQHF
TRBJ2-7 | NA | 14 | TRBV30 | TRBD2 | TGTGCCTGGAGTGTCGGCGGGAGCTCCTACGAGCAGTACTTC | CAWSVGGSSYEQYF
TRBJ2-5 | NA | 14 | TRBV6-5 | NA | TGTGCCAGCAGTCCCTTTCCAGGCAGCGAGACCCAGTACTTC | CASSPFPGSETQYF
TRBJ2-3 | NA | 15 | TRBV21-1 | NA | TGTGCCAGCAGCAAAGCGCGGGCCCCCCTGGATACGCAGTATTTT | CASSKARAPLDTQYF
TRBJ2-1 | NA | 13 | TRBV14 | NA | TGTGCCAGCAGCCAAGATCTTGCTGGTGAGCAGTTCTTC | CASSQDLAGEQFF
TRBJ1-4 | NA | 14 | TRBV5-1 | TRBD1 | TGCGCCAGCAGCTCGACAGGGGGGATTGAAAAACTGTTTTTT | CASSSTGGIEKLFF
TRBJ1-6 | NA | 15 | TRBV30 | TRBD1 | TGTGCCTGGAGCATTGGGGGACAGTCCAATTCACCCCTCCACTTT | CAWSIGGQSNSPLHF
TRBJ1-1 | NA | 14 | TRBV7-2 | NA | TGTGCCAGCAGCAGGCGACGGATTAACACTGAAGCTTTCTTT | CASSRRRINTEAFF
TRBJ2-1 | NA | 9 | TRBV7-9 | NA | TGTGCCACGGGGCTTGAGCAGTTCTTC | CATGLEQFF
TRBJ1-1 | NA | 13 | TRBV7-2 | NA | TGTGCCAGCAGTGGAAGAAGGAACACTGAAGCTTTCTTT | CASSGRRNTEAFF
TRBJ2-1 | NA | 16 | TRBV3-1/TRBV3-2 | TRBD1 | TGTGCCAGCAGCCCCCGGACAGGGCGAGCTGACAATGAGCAGTTCTTC | CASSPRTGRADNEQFF
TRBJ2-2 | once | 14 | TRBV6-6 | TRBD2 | TGTGCCAGCAGCGTAGCGGGGGTGGGCGGGGAGCTGTTTTTT | CASSVAGVGGELFF
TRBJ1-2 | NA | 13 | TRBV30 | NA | TGTGCCTGGGTGCCCCGGGGAATCTATGGCTACACCTTC | CAWVPRGIYGYTF
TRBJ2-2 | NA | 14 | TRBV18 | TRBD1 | TGTGCCAGCTCATCGACAGGGGGCACCGGGGAGCTGTTTTTT | CASSSTGGTGELFF
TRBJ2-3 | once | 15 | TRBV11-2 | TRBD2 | TGTGCCAGCAGCTTAGGGGGACTAGCGGGGGATACGCAGTATTTT | CASSLGGLAGDTQYF
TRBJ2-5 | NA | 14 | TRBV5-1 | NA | TGCGCCAGCAGCTTGGCAGTAGGGGACGAGACCCAGTACTTC | CASSLAVGDETQYF
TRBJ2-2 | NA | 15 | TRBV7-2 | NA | TGTGCCAGCAGCTTAGAAGGAACGAGCACCGGGGAGCTGTTTTTT | CASSLEGTSTGELFF
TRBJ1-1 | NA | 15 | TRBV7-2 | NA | TGTGCCAGCAGCACGGGGGGGCGGATGAACACTGAAGCTTTCTTT | CASSTGGRMNTEAFF
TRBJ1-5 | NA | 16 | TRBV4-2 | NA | TGTGCCAGCAGCCAAGGCTATGCAGGTGATAATCAGCCCCAGCATTTT | CASSQGYAGDNQPQHF
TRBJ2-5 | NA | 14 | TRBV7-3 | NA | TGTGCCAGCAGCTTAAAGGCAGGGATAGAGACCCAGTACTTC | CASSLKAGIETQYF
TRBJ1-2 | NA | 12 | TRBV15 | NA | TGTGCCACCAGCGGGTTTGACTATGGCTACACCTTC | CATSGFDYGYTF
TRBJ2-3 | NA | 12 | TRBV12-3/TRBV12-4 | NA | TGTGCCAGCCACAGGGGCACAGATACGCAGTATTTT | CASHRGTDTQYF
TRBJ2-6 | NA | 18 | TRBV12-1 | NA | TGTGCCAGCAGCTTTCGGTTGCCAGCCAGCTCTGGGGCCAACGTCCTGACTTTC | CASSFRLPASSGANVLTF
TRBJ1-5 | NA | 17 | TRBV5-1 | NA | TGCGCCAGCAGCTTGGTTCCCCCGGGGGCAGGCAATCAGCCCCAGCATTTT | CASSLVPPGAGNQPQHF
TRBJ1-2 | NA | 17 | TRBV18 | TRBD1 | TGTGCCAGCTCACCAGTGATAACAGGGGATCACCTCTATGGCTACACCTTC | CASSPVITGDHLYGYTF
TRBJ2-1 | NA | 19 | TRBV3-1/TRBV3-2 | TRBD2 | TGTGCCAGCAGCCAAGTCTTCAGCGGGGGGGCGAGGTCGGGCAATGAGCAGTTCTTC | CASSQVFSGGARSGNEQFF